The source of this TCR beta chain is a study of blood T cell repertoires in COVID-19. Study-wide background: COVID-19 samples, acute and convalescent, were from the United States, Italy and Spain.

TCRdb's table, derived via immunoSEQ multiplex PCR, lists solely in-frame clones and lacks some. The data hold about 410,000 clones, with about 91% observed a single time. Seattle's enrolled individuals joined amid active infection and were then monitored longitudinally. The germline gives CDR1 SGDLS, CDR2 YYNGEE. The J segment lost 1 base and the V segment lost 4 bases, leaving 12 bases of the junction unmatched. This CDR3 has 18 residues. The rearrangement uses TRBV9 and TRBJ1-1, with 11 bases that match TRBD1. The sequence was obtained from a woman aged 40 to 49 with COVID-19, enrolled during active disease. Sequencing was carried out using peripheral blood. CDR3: CASSREGQGAARNTEAFF. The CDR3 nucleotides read TGTGCCAGCAGCCGAGAAGGACAGGGGGCAGCTAGGAACACTGAAGCTTTCTTT.